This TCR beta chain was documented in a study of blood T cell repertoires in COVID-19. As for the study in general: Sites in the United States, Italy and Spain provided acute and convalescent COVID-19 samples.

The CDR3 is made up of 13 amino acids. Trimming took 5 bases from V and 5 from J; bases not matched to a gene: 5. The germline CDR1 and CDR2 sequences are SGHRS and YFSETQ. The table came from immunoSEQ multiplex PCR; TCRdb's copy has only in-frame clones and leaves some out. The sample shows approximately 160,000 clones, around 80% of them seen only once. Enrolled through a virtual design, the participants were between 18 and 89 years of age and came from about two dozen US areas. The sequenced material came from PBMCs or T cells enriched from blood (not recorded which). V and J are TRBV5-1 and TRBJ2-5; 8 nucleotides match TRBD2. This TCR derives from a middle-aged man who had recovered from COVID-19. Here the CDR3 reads CASRPAGVETQYF. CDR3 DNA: TGCGCCAGCAGGCCAGCGGGGGTGGAGACCCAGTACTTC.